The 6 T cell receptor beta chains in this list originate from one sample, sequenced in a study of memory CD4+ T cells and cytomegalovirus serostatus. The table came from immunoSEQ multiplex PCR; TCRdb's copy has only in-frame clones and leaves some out. The sample holds 55,000 to 80,000 clones; about 78% are singletons and the top ten take about 4.3%. Single viable CD3+CD4+CD8-CD45RO+ cells were sorted as the memory CD4+ T cells. The sample consisted of memory CD4+ T cells from blood. Receptors were obtained from an adult in good health and CMV-seropositive.

This clone occurred a few times. The chain employs TRBV30 and TRBJ1-2; 7 bases fit TRBD1. V was clipped by 2 bases and J by 4 bases; unmatched bases: 13. Germline CDR1 GTSNPN, CDR2 SVGIG (reference sequence). The CDR3 spans 16 residues. CDR3 region: CAWSTNTPAGGYGYTF. The CDR3 coding sequence is TGTGCCTGGAGTACGAACACCCCGGCAGGGGGCTATGGCTACACCTTC.

The chain employs TRBV7-8 and TRBJ1-1; the D gene is possibly TRBD1 (5 bases). CDR1 is SGHVS, CDR2 FQNEAQ, per germline. The CDR3 is 13 residues long. Trimming cost V 6 bases and J 5 bases, with 13 bases left between them. As DNA, the CDR3 is TGTGCCAGCAGTCGGACGCAGGGAACTGAAGCTTTCTTT. Encoded protein: CASSRTQGTEAFF.

The chain has TRBV6-1 and TRBJ2-7; 9 bases agree with TRBD1. V dropped 7 bases and J dropped 5; count of bases not matched to a gene: 9. From germline, CDR1 is MNHNS and CDR2 SASEGT. The CDR3 totals 14 residues. The CDR3 DNA sequence: TGTGCCAGCACCGGGACAGGGCGGTTCGACGAGCAGTACTTC. This codes for CASTGTGRFDEQYF.

The chain couples TRBV10-3 to TRBJ2-3; 8 positions agree with TRBD1. Germline V gives CDR1 ENHRY, CDR2 SYGVKD. V gave up 4 bases and J gave up 0 bases; unmatched junction bases: 3. The CDR3 contains 15 residues. For the CDR3, the DNA is TGTGCCATCAGTGGGGGACAGGTCAGCACAGATACGCAGTATTTT. This encodes CAISGGQVSTDTQYF.

This chain joins TRBV14 and TRBJ2-5; the match to TRBD1 covers 9 bases. Per the germline V gene, CDR1 is SGHDN and CDR2 is FVKESK. J lost 4 bases, V lost 3 bases, and 6 bases had no gene match. The CDR3 loop spans 15 amino acids. CDR3 coding DNA: TGTGCCAGCAGCCAGATGGGACAGGGTAGAGAGACCCAGTACTTC. Translating gives CASSQMGQGRETQYF.

The V gene is TRBV7-2, the J gene TRBJ1-1; maybe TRBD1 (5 bases). Germline V gene data show CDR1 as SGHTA and CDR2 as FQGNSA. V lost 1 base and J 0 bases, leaving 6 bases between the germline ends. CDR3 size: 14 residues. The CDR3 nucleotides read TGTGCCAGCAGCTTAGAGGGGTTGAACACTGAAGCTTTCTTT. Protein product: CASSLEGLNTEAFF.